This TCR beta chain stems from a study of blood T cell repertoires in COVID-19. Across the study: From T cells, B-cell-depleted T cells, or PBMCs came the material, which was cDNA or gDNA.

Original handling: Reference gene primer amplification yielded estimated nucleated cell counts. The assay was immunoSEQ multiplex PCR, and TCRdb's table has in-frame clones only and misses some. V and J calls and clone size are those listed in that table; D and trimming were worked out from the DNA. This table has some 260,000 clones, about 80% appearing once. The CDR3 has 16 residues. V lost 5 bases to trimming and J lost 7 bases; unmatched junction nucleotides: 11. From germline, CDR1 is LNHDA and CDR2 SQIVND (reference sequence). The origin of this receptor is a woman of 80 years or more with active or convalescent COVID-19. The J gene is TRBJ1-4, the V gene TRBV19; 9 bases are a match to TRBD1. The specimen sequenced was peripheral blood. CDR3 coding DNA: TGTGCCAGTAGTGCTCCGGACAGGGGAAGGTTTGAAAAACTGTTTTTT. Translating it yields CASSAPDRGRFEKLFF.